A selection of T cell receptor beta chains follows, all from one sample in a study of breast tumors, draining lymph nodes, adjacent tissues. MiXCR, applied by TCRdb to the multiplex PCR reads, yields one record per CDR3 protein. The sample lists approximately 130,000 distinct CDR3 sequences, approximately 21% occurring once. The specimen sequenced was axillary lymph node tissue. These receptors all stem from a female donor with breast cancer. Some clones in this sample may be carry-over from other donors' samples. Both conserved end residues are part of each CDR3. A D gene is named only where the DNA matches it firmly. Clone size is given for some rows only: seen once, a few or many times, or a class if the clone is expanded.

j_gene: TRBJ1-3; abundance: many; d_gene: NA; v_gene: TRBV28; CDR3aa: CASSLYGGNTIYF; CDR3nt: TGTGCCAGCAGTTTGTATGGCGGAAACACCATATATTTT
j_gene: TRBJ2-1; abundance: many; d_gene: NA; v_gene: TRBV12-5; CDR3aa: CASFYEQFF; CDR3nt: TGTGCTAGTTTCTATGAGCAGTTCTTC
j_gene: TRBJ1-5; abundance: many; d_gene: NA; v_gene: TRBV20-1; CDR3aa: CSARDKWGGNQPQHF; CDR3nt: TGCAGTGCTAGAGATAAGTGGGGTGGCAATCAGCCCCAGCATTTT
j_gene: TRBJ2-7; abundance: many; d_gene: NA; v_gene: TRBV5-1; CDR3aa: CASSLEAGPSYEQYF; CDR3nt: TGCGCCAGCAGCTTGGAAGCGGGCCCCTCCTACGAGCAGTACTTC
j_gene: TRBJ2-2; abundance: many; d_gene: NA; v_gene: TRBV5-1; CDR3aa: CASSLAGDTGELFF; CDR3nt: TGCGCCAGCAGCTTGGCAGGGGACACCGGGGAGCTGTTTTTT
j_gene: TRBJ2-3; abundance: many; d_gene: NA; v_gene: TRBV20-1; CDR3aa: CSARGSGSIYF; CDR3nt: TGCAGTGCTAGAGGTAGCGGCAGCATTTATTTT
j_gene: TRBJ2-3; abundance: NA; d_gene: TRBD2; v_gene: TRBV20-1; CDR3aa: CSARGASGRGTDTRYF; CDR3nt: TGCAGTGCTAGAGGGGCTAGCGGGAGAGGCACAGATACGCGGTATTTT
j_gene: TRBJ2-3; abundance: many; d_gene: NA; v_gene: TRBV7-8; CDR3aa: CASSSLAPRQYF; CDR3nt: TGTGCCAGCAGCTCGCTAGCCCCAAGGCAGTATTTT
j_gene: TRBJ2-1; abundance: few; d_gene: TRBD2; v_gene: TRBV18; CDR3aa: CASSPGIRTSGYNEQFF; CDR3nt: TGTGCCAGCTCACCAGGGATTAGGACTAGCGGCTACAATGAGCAGTTCTTC
j_gene: TRBJ1-2; abundance: many; d_gene: NA; v_gene: TRBV5-4; CDR3aa: CASSPGTRLSDGYTF; CDR3nt: TGTGCCAGCAGTCCCGGGACCCGTCTTTCAGATGGCTACACCTTC
j_gene: TRBJ1-4; abundance: many; d_gene: NA; v_gene: TRBV3-1; CDR3aa: CASSQDSIREKLFF; CDR3nt: TGTGCCAGCAGCCAAGATAGCATCCGCGAAAAACTGTTTTTT
j_gene: TRBJ2-3; abundance: many; d_gene: NA; v_gene: TRBV12-3/TRBV12-4; CDR3aa: CASSARTTDTQYF; CDR3nt: TGTGCCAGCAGTGCTCGCACCACAGATACGCAGTATTTT
j_gene: TRBJ2-2; abundance: few; d_gene: NA; v_gene: TRBV14; CDR3aa: CASSQEILAGVVTGELFF; CDR3nt: TGTGCCAGCAGCCAAGAGATCTTGGCAGGGGTTGTCACCGGGGAGCTGTTTTTT
j_gene: TRBJ2-7; abundance: many; d_gene: TRBD1; v_gene: TRBV2; CDR3aa: CASSVVLGGQGSYEQYF; CDR3nt: TGTGCCAGCAGTGTAGTTTTGGGGGGACAGGGTTCCTACGAGCAGTACTTC